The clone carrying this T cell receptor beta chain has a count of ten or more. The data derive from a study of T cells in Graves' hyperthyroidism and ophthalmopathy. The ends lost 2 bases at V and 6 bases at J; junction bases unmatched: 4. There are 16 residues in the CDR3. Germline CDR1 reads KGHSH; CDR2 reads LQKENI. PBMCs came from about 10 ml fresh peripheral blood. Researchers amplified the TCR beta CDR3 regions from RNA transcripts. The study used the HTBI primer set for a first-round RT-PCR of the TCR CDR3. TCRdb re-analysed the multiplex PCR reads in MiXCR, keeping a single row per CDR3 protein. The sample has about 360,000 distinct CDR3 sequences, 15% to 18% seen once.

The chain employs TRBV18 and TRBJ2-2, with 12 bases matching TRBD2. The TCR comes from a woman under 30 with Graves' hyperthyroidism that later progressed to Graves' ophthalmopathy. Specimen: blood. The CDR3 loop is CASSPTTSGSPGELFF. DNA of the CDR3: TGTGCCAGCTCACCAACGACTAGCGGGAGCCCCGGGGAGCTGTTTTTT.